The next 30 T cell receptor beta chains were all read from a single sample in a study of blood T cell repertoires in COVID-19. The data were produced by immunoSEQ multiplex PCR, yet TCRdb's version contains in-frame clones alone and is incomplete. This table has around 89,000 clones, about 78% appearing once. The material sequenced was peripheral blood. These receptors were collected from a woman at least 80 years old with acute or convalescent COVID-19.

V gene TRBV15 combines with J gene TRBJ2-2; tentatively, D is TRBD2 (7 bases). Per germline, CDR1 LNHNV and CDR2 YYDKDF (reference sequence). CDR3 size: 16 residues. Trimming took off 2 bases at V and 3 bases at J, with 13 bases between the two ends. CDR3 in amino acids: CATSRFGGPDTGELFF. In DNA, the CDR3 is TGTGCCACCAGCAGATTCGGGGGGCCGGACACCGGGGAGCTGTTTTTT.

CDR3: CASSFDGAGIQYF. CDR3 nucleotides: TGTGCCAGCAGCTTCGATGGGGCAGGCATTCAGTACTTC. The chain has TRBV11-1 and TRBJ2-4; D possibly corresponds to TRBD1 (5 bases). The V and J ends lost 3 bases and 9 bases respectively, with 12 bases between them. Germline assignment: CDR1 SGHAT and CDR2 FQDESV (reference sequence). CDR3 length: 13 residues.

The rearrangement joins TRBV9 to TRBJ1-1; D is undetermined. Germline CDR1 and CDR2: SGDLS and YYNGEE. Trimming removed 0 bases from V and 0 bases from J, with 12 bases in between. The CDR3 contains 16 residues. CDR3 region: CASSVAPNRLNTEAFF. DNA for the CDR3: TGTGCCAGCAGCGTAGCTCCGAACAGACTGAACACTGAAGCTTTCTTT.

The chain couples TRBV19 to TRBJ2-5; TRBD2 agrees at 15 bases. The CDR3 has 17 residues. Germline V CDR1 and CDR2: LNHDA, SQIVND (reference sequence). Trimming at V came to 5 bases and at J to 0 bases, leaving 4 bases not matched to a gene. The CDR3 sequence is CASSPGTSGGYQETQYF. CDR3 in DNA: TGTGCCAGTAGTCCCGGGACTAGCGGGGGGTACCAAGAGACCCAGTACTTC.

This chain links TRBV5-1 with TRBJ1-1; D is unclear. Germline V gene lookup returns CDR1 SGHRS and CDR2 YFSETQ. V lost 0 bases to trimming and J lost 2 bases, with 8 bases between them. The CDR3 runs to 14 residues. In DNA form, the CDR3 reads TGCGCCAGCAGCTTGGCTGAGTTTAACACTGAAGCTTTCTTT. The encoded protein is CASSLAEFNTEAFF. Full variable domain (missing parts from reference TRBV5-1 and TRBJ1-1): KAGVTQTPRYLIKTRGQQVTLSCSPISGHRSVSWYQQTPGQGLQFLFEYFSETQRNKGNFPGRFSGRQFSNSRSEMNVSTLELGDSALYLCASSLAEFNTEAFFGQGTRLTVV.

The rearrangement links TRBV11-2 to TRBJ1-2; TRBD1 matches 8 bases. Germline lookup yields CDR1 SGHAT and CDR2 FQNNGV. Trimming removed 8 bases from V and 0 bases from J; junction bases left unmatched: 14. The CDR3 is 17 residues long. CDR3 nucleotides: TGTGCCAGCGTCCCTTCCGGCAGGGGGCCTTCTAACTATGGCTACACCTTC. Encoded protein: CASVPSGRGPSNYGYTF.

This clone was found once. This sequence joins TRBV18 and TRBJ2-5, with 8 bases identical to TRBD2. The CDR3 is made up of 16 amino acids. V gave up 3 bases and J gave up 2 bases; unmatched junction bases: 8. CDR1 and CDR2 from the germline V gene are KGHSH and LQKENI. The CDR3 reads CASSPDFGGGQETQYF. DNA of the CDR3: TGTGCCAGCTCACCGGATTTTGGCGGGGGGCAAGAGACCCAGTACTTC.

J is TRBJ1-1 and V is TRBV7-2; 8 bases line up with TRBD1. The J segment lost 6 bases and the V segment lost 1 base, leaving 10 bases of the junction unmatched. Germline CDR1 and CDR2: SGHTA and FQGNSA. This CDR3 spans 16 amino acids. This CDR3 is CASSLVYQGANAEAFF. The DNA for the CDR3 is TGTGCCAGCAGCTTAGTATATCAGGGGGCTAACGCTGAAGCTTTCTTT. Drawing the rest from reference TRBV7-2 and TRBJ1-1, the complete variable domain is GAGVSQSPSNKVTEKGKDVELRCDPISGHTALYWYRQSLGQGLEFLIYFQGNSAPDKSGLPSDRFSAERTGGSVSTLTIQRTQQEDSAVYLCASSLVYQGANAEAFFGQGTRLTVV.

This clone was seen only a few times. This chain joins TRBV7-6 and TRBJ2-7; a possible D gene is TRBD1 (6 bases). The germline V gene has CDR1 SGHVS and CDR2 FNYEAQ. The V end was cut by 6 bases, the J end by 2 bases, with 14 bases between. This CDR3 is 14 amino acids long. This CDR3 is CASSLREGAYEQYF. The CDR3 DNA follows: TGTGCCAGCAGTTTGCGTGAGGGGGCCTACGAGCAGTACTTC. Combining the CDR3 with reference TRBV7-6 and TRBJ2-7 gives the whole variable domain GAGVSQSPRYKVTKRGQDVALRCDPISGHVSLYWYRQALGQGPEFLTYFNYEAQQDKSGLPNDRFSAERPEGSISTLTIQRTEQRDSAMYRCASSLREGAYEQYFGPGTRLTVT.

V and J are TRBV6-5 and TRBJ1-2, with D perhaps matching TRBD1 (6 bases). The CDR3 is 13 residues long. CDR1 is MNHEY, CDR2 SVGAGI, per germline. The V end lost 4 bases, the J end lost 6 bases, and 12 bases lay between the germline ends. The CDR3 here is CASSSQGYNGYTF. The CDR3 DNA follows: TGTGCCAGCAGTTCACAGGGTTATAATGGCTACACCTTC.

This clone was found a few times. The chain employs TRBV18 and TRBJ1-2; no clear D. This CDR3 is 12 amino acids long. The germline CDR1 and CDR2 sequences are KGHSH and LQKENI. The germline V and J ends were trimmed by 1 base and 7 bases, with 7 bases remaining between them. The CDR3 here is CASSPQEGGYTF. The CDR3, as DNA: TGTGCCAGCTCACCACAGGAGGGTGGCTACACCTTC.

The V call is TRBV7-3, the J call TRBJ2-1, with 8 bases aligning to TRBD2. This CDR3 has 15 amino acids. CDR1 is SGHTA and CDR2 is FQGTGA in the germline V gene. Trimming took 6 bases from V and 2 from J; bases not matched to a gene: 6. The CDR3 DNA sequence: TGTGCCAGCAGTCGGGCGGGGGGCCCCTACAATGAGCAGTTCTTC. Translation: CASSRAGGPYNEQFF.

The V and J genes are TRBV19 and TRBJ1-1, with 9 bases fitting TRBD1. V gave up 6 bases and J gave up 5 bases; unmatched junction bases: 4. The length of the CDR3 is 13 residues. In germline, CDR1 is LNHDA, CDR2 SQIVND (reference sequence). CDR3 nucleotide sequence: TGTGCCAGTAGCCGGGACAGGGAAACTGAAGCTTTCTTT. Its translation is CASSRDRETEAFF. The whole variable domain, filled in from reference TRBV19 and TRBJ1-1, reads DGGITQSPKYLFRKEGQNVTLSCEQNLNHDAMYWYRQDPGQGLRLIYYSQIVNDFQKGDIAEGYSVSREKKESFPLTVTSAQKNPTAFYLCASSRDRETEAFFGQGTRLTVV.

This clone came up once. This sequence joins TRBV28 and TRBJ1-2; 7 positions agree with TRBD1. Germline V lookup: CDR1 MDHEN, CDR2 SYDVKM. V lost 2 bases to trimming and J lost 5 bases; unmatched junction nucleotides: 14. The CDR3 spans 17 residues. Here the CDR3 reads CASSLTTGQLHGYGYTF. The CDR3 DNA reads TGTGCCAGCAGTTTAACGACGGGACAGCTTCACGGATATGGCTACACCTTC.

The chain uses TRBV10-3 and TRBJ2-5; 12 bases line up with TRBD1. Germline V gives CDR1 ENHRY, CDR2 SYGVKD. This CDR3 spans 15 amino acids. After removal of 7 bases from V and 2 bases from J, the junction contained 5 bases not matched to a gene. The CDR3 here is CAINSGQGAQETQYF. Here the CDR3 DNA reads TGTGCCATCAACTCGGGACAGGGGGCTCAAGAGACCCAGTACTTC.

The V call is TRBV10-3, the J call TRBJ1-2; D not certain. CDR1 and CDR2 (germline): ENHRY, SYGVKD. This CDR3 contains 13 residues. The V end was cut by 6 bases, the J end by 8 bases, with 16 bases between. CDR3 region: CAIREDREEGYTF. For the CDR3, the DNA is TGTGCCATCAGAGAGGACCGGGAAGAAGGCTACACCTTC.

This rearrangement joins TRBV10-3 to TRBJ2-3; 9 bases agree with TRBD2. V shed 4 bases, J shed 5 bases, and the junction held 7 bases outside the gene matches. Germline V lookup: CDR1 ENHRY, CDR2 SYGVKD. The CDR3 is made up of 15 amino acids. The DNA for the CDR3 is TGTGCCATCAGTGGGCGGGGGGGATTAGAAGATACGCAGTATTTT. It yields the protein CAISGRGGLEDTQYF.

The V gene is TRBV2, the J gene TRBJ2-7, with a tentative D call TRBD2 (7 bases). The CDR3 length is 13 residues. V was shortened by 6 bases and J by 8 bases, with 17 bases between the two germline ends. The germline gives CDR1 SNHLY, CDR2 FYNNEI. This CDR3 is CASRPGRGTQQYF. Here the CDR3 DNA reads TGTGCCAGCAGACCGGGGAGGGGGACACAGCAGTACTTC.

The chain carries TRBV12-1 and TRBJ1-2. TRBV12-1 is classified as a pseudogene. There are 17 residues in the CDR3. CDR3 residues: CASSFDSREATNYGYTF. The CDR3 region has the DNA TGTGCCAGCAGCTTTGATAGTCGGGAAGCGACTAACTATGGCTACACCTTC.

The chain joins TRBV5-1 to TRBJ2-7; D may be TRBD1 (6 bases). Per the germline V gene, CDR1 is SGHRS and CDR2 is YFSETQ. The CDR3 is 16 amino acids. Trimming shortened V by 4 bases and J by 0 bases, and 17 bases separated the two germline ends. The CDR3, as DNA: TGCGCCAGCAGCCCGGACGGACAGAGGTTCTCCTACGAGCAGTACTTC. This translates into CASSPDGQRFSYEQYF.

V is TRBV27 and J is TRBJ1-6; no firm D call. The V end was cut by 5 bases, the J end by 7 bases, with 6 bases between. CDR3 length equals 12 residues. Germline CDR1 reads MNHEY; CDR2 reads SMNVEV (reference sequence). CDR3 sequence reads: CASSTVNSPLHF. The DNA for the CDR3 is TGTGCCAGCAGTACTGTAAATTCACCCCTCCACTTT.

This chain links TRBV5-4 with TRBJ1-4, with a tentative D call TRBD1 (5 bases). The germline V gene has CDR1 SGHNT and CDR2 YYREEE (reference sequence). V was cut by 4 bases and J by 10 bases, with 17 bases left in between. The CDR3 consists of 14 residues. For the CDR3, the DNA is TGTGCCAGCAGCCCCGGGACTCAACCAGGAAAACTGTTTTTT. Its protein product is CASSPGTQPGKLFF. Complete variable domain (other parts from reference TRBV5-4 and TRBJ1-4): ETGVTQSPTHLIKTRGQQVTLRCSSQSGHNTVSWYQQALGQGPQFIFQYYREEENGRGNFPPRFSGLQFPNYSSELNVNALELDDSALYLCASSPGTQPGKLFFGSGTQLSVL.

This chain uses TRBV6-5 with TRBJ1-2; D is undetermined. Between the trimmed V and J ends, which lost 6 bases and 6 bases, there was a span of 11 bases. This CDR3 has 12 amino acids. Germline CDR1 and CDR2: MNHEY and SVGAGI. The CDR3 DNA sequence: TGTGCCAGCAGATTAGCCACGGATGGCTACACCTTC. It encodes CASRLATDGYTF.

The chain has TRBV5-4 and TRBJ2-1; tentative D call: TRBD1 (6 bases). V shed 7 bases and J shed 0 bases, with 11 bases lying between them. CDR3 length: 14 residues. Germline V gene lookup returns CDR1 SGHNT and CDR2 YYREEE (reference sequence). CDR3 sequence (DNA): TGTGCCAGCGGTGGGGGCTCCTCCTACAATGAGCAGTTCTTC. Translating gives CASGGGSSYNEQFF.

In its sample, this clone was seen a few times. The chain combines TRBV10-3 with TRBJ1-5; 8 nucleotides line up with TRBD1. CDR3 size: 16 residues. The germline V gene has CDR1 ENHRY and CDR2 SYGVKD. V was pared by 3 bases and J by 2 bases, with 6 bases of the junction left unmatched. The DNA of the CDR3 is TGTGCCATCAGTGACCCGGACAGGGTTGGCAATCAGCCCCAGCATTTT. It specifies CAISDPDRVGNQPQHF.

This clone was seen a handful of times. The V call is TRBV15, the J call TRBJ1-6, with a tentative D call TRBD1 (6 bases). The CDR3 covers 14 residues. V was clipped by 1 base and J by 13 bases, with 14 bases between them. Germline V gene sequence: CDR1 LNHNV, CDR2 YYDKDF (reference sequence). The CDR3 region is CATSRGQGSRPLHF. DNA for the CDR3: TGTGCCACCAGCAGAGGGCAGGGGAGTCGGCCCCTCCACTTT. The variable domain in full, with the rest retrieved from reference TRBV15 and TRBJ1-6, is DAMVIQNPRYQVTQFGKPVTLSCSQTLNHNVMYWYQQKSSQAPKLLFHYYDKDFNNEADTPDNFQSRRPNTSFCFLDIRSPGLGDTAMYLCATSRGQGSRPLHFGNGTRLTVT.

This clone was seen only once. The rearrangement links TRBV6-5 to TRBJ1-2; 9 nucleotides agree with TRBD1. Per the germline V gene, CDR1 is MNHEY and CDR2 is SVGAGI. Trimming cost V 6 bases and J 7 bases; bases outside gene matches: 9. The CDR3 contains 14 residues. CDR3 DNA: TGTGCCAGCAGCCCATCGACAGGGGGAGGTGGCTACACCTTC. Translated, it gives CASSPSTGGGGYTF.

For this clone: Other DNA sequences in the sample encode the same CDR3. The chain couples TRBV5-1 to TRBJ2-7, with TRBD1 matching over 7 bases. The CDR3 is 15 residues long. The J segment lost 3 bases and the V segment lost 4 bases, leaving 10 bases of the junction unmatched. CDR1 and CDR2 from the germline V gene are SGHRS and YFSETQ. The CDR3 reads CASSPESTGDYEQYF. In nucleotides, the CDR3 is TGCGCCAGCAGCCCTGAATCTACAGGGGACTACGAGCAGTACTTC.

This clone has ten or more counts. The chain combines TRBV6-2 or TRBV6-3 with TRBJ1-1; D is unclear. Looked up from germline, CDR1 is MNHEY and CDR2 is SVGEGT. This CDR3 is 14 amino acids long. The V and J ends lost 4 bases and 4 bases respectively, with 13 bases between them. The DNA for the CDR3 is TGTGCCAGCAGTTCACGCTCAGATGTCACTGAAGCTTTCTTT. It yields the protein CASSSRSDVTEAFF.

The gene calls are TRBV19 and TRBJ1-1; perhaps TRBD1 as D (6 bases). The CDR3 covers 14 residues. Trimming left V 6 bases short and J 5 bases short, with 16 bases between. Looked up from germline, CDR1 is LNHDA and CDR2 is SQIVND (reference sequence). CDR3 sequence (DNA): TGTGCCAGTAGGTTCGGGGGGCAAAGAACTGAAGCTTTCTTT. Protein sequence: CASRFGGQRTEAFF.